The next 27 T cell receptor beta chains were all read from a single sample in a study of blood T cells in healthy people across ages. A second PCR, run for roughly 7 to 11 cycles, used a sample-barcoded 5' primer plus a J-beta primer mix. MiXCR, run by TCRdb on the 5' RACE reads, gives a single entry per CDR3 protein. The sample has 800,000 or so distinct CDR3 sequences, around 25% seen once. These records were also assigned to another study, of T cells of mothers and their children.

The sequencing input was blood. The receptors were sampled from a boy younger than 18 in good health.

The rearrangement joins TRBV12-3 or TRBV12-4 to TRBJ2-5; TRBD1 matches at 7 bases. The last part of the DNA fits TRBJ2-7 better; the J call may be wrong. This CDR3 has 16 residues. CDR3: CASSPLQGVSSYEQYF. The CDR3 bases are TGTGCCAGCAGTCCCCTCCAGGGGGTCAGCTCCTACGAGCAGTACTTC.

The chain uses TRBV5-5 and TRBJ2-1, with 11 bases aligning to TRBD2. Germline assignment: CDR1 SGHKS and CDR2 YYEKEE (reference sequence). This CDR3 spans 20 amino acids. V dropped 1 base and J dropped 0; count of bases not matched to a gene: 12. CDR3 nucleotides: TGTGCCAGCAGCTTGCCTTTCTCTGCCGGGACTAGCGGCTCCTACAATGAGCAGTTCTTC. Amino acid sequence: CASSLPFSAGTSGSYNEQFF.

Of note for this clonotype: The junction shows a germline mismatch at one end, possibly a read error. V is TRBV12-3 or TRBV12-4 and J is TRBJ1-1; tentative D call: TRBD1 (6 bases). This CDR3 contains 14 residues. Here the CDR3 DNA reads TGCGCCAGCAGTTTAAACAGGGAGAACACTGAAGCTTTCTTT. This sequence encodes CASSLNRENTEAFF.

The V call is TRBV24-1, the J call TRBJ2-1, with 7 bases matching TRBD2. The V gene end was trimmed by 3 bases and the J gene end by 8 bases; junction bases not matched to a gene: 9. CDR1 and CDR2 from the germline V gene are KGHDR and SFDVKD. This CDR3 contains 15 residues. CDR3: CATSDPLGGWDEQFF. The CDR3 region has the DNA TGTGCCACCAGTGATCCGCTGGGGGGGTGGGATGAGCAGTTCTTC.

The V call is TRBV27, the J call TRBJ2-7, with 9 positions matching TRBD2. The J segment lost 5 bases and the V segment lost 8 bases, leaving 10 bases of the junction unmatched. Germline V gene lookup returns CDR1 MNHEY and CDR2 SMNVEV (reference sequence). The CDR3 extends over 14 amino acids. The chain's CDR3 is CASRLSGGRNEQYF. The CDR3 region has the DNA TGTGCCAGCCGTCTTAGCGGGGGCCGGAACGAGCAGTACTTC.

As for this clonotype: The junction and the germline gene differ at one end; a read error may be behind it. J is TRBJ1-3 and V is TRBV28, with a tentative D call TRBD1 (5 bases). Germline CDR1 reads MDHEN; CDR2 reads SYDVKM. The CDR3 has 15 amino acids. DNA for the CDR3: TGCGCCAGCCGCCCGGGACCGCTTTCTGGAAACACCATATATTTT. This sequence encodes CASRPGPLSGNTIYF.

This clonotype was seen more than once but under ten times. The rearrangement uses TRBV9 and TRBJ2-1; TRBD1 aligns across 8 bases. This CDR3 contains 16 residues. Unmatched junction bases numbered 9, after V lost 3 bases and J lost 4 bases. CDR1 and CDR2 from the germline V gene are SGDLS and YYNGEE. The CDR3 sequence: CASSARDRTVYNEQFF. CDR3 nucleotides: TGTGCCAGCAGCGCCCGGGACAGGACCGTTTACAATGAGCAGTTCTTC. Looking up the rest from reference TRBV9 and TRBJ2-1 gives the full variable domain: DSGVTQTPKHLITATGQRVTLRCSPRSGDLSVYWYQQSLDQGLQFLIQYYNGEERAKGNILERFSAQQFPDLHSELNLSSLELGDSALYFCASSARDRTVYNEQFFGPGTRLTVL.

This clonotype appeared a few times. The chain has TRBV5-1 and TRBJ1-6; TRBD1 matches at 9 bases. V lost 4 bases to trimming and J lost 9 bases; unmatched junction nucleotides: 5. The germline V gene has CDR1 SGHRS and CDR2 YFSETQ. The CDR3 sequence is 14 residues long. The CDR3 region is CASSQGQGPSPLHF. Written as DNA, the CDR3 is TGCGCCAGCAGCCAGGGACAGGGCCCTTCACCCCTCCACTTT.

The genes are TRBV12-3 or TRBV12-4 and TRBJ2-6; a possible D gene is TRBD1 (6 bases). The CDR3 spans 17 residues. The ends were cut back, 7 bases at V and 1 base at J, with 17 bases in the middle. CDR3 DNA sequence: TGTGCCAGCACCATCAGGGGATCCCAATCTGGGGCCAACGTCCTGACTTTC. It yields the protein CASTIRGSQSGANVLTF.

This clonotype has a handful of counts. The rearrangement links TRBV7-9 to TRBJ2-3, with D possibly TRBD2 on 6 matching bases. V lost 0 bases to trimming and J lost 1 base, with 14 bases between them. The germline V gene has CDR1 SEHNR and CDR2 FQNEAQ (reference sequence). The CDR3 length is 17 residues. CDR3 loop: CASSLATGGAGTDTQYF. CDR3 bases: TGTGCCAGCAGCTTAGCGACGGGCGGGGCAGGCACAGATACGCAGTATTTT. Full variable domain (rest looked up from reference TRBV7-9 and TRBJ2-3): DTGVSQNPRHKITKRGQNVTFRCDPISEHNRLYWYRQTLGQGPEFLTYFQNEAQLEKSRLLSDRFSAERPKGSFSTLEIQRTEQGDSAMYLCASSLATGGAGTDTQYFGPGTRLTVL.

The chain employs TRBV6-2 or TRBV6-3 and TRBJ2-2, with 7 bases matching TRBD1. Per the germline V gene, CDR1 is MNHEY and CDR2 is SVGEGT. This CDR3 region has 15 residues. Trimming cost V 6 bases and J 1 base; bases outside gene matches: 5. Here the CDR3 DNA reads TGTGCCAGCAGACCACAGGGGAGGAACACCGGGGAGCTGTTTTTT. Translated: CASRPQGRNTGELFF.

The CDR3 here is CASSVAFETQYF. CDR3 nucleotide sequence: TGCGCCAGCAGCGTCGCGTTCGAGACCCAGTACTTC. This rearrangement joins TRBV5-1 to TRBJ2-5; D gene unclear. V lost 4 bases to trimming and J lost 5 bases, with 9 bases between them. Looked up from germline, CDR1 is SGHRS and CDR2 is YFSETQ. CDR3 length equals 12 residues.

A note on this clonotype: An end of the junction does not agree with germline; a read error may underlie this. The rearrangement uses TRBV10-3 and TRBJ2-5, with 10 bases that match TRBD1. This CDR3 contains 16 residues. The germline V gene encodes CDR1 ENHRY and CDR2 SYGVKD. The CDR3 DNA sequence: TGTGCCATCAGTGGGGACAGGGGACCTTATCAAGAGATCCAGTACTTC. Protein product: CAISGDRGPYQEIQYF.

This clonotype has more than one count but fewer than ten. The CDR3 protein is CASSLFDRLYITSYEQYF. The CDR3 region has the DNA TGTGCCAGCAGCTTGTTTGATCGTTTGTACATCACCTCCTACGAGCAGTACTTC. The chain employs TRBV7-8 and TRBJ2-7; no firm D call. Germline values: CDR1 SGHVS, CDR2 FQNEAQ. The CDR3 consists of 18 residues. Trimming removed 3 bases at V and 0 bases at J, with 21 bases between.

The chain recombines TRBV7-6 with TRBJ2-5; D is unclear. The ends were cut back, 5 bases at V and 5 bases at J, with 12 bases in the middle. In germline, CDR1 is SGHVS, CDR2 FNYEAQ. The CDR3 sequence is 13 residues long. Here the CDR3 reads CASSTTQGETQYF. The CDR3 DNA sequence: TGTGCCAGCAGCACAACCCAAGGCGAGACCCAGTACTTC.

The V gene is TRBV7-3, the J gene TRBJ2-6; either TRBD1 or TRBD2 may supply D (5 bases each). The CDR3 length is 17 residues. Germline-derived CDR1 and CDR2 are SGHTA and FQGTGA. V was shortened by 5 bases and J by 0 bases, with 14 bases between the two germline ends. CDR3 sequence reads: CASSATGTTSGANVLTF. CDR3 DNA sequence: TGTGCCAGCAGCGCAACCGGGACGACCTCTGGGGCCAACGTCCTGACTTTC. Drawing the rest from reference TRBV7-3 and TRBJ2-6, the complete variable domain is GAGVSQTPSNKVTEKGKYVELRCDPISGHTALYWYRQSLGQGPEFLIYFQGTGAADDSGLPNDRFFAVRPEGSVSTLKIQRTERGDSAVYLCASSATGTTSGANVLTFGAGSRLTVL.

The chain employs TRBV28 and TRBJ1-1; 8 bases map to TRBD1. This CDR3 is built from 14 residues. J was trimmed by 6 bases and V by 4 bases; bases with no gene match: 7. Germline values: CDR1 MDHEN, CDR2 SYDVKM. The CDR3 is CASSSTGGGAEAFF. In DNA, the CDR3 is TGTGCCAGCAGTTCTACAGGGGGTGGCGCTGAAGCTTTCTTT.

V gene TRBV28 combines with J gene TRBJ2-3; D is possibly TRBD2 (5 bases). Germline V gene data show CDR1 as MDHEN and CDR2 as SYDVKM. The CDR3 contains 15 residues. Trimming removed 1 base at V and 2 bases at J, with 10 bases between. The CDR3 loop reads CASSLSSDSTDTQYF. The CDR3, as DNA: TGTGCCAGCAGTTTATCGTCGGACTCCACAGATACGCAGTATTTT.

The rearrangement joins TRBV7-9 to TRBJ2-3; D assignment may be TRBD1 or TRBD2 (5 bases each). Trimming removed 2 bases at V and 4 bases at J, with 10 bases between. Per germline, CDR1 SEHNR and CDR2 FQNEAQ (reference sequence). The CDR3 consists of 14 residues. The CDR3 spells CASSLTGPSDTQYF. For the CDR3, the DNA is TGTGCCAGCAGCTTAACGGGGCCGTCAGATACGCAGTATTTT.

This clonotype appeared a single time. The CDR3 here is CASSPQDRGSLNTEAFF. In DNA form, the CDR3 reads TGTGCCAGCTCACCACAGGACAGGGGCTCACTGAACACTGAAGCTTTCTTT. V and J are TRBV18 and TRBJ1-1, with 9 bases that match TRBD1. The CDR3 runs to 17 residues. CDR1 and CDR2 from the germline V gene are KGHSH and LQKENI. Trimming cost V 1 base and J 0 bases; bases outside gene matches: 6.

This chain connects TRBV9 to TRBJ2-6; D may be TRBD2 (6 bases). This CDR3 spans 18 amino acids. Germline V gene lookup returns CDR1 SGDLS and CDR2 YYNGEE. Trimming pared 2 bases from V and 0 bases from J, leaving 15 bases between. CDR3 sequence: CASSVTAGYSSGANVLTF. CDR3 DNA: TGTGCCAGCAGCGTGACGGCGGGGTATTCCTCTGGGGCCAACGTCCTGACTTTC.

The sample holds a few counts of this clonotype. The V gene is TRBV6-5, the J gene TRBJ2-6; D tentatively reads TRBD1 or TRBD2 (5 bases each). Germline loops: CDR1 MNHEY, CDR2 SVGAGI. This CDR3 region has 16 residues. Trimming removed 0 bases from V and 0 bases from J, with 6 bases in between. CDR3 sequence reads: CASSYSRGSGANVLTF. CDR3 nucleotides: TGTGCCAGCAGTTACTCGAGGGGCTCTGGGGCCAACGTCCTGACTTTC.

The CDR3 here is CAISGDSSSYEQYF. CDR3 nucleotide sequence: TGTGCCATCAGTGGGGACAGCAGCTCCTACGAGCAGTACTTC. The genes are TRBV10-3 and TRBJ2-7; 7 bases map to TRBD1. Germline-derived CDR1 and CDR2 are ENHRY and SYGVKD. This CDR3 has 14 residues. The V and J ends lost 4 bases and 0 bases, in that order; junction bases with no gene match: 3.

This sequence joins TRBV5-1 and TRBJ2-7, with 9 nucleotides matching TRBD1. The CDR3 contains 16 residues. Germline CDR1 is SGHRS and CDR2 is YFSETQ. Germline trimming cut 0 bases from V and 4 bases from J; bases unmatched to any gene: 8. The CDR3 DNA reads TGCGCCAGCAGCTTGGAACCGGGACAGGGTACGTACGAGCAGTACTTC. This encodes CASSLEPGQGTYEQYF.

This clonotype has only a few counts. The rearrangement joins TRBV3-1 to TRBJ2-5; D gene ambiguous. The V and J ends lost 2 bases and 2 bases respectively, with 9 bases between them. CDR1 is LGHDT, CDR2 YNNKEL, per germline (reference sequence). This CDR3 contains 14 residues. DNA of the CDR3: TGTGCCAGCAGCCAACGAAGACAACAAGAGACCCAGTACTTC. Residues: CASSQRRQQETQYF.

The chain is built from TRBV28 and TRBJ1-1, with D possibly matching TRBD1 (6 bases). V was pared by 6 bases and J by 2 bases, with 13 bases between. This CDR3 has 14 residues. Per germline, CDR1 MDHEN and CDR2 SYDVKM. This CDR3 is CASRPGGPNTEAFF. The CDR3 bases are TGTGCCAGCAGGCCCGGGGGGCCCAACACTGAAGCTTTCTTT.

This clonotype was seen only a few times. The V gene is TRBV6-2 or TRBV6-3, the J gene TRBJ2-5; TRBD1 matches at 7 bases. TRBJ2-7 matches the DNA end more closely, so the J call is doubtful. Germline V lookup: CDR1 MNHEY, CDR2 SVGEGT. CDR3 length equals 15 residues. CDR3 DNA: TGTGCCAGCAGTTTCACGACAGGGTCCTCCGGCGAGCAGTACTTC. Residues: CASSFTTGSSGEQYF.